The 27 T cell receptor beta chains below were found in one sample sequenced in a study of STAT5B mutations in CD4+ large granular lymphocyte leukemia. Sequencing was performed with immunoSEQ multiplex PCR; in TCRdb, only in-frame clones are kept and a portion is missing. Found here are approximately 27,000 clones, 81% of them singletons; the top ten hold less than 0.35%. Specimen: CD4+ T cells from blood buffy coats. All receptors derive from a human donor in good health.

This clone was counted between two and nine times. The chain employs TRBV5-1 and TRBJ2-2; no clear D. Germline loops: CDR1 SGHRS, CDR2 YFSETQ. CDR3 length equals 12 residues. The V and J ends lost 1 base and 4 bases respectively, with 2 bases between them. The CDR3 DNA sequence: TGCGCCAGCAGCTTGACCACCGGGGAGCTGTTTTTT. Its protein product is CASSLTTGELFF. The full variable domain, with the rest looked up from reference TRBV5-1 and TRBJ2-2, is KAGVTQTPRYLIKTRGQQVTLSCSPISGHRSVSWYQQTPGQGLQFLFEYFSETQRNKGNFPGRFSGRQFSNSRSEMNVSTLELGDSALYLCASSLTTGELFFGEGSRLTVL.

V is TRBV15 and J is TRBJ1-6; 9 bases fit TRBD1. The CDR3 is 15 residues long. The V segment lost 6 bases and the J segment 8 bases; nucleotides outside the gene matches: 8. The V gene's germline CDR1 is LNHNV and CDR2 YYDKDF (reference sequence). In nucleotides, the CDR3 is TGTGCCACCAGGGGAGGTGGGACAGGGTATTCACCCCTCCACTTT. Translated: CATRGGGTGYSPLHF. Full variable domain (rest looked up from reference TRBV15 and TRBJ1-6): DAMVIQNPRYQVTQFGKPVTLSCSQTLNHNVMYWYQQKSSQAPKLLFHYYDKDFNNEADTPDNFQSRRPNTSFCFLDIRSPGLGDTAMYLCATRGGGTGYSPLHFGNGTRLTVT.

The chain recombines TRBV11-2 with TRBJ2-5, with D uncertain. V was clipped by 1 base and J by 4 bases, with 13 bases between them. Germline assignment: CDR1 SGHAT and CDR2 FQNNGV. The CDR3 has 15 residues. This CDR3 is CASSLGIGLRETQYF. CDR3 sequence (DNA): TGTGCCAGCAGCTTAGGAATAGGGCTTCGAGAGACCCAGTACTTC.

Here the CDR3 reads CAWSLARKNQPQHF. The DNA of the CDR3 is TGTGCCTGGAGTCTAGCCAGGAAAAATCAGCCCCAGCATTTT. This chain uses TRBV30 with TRBJ1-5; no clear D gene. Germline lookup yields CDR1 GTSNPN and CDR2 SVGIG (reference sequence). The CDR3 loop spans 14 amino acids. V lost 2 bases and J lost 4, with 12 bases in between.

CDR3 bases: TGTGCCAGCAGTTCCGGGACATCAGGCAGATATGGCTACACCTTC. Residues: CASSSGTSGRYGYTF. The gene calls are TRBV6-6 and TRBJ1-2; tentatively, D is TRBD1 (6 bases). The CDR3 is 15 residues long. Germline CDR1 and CDR2: MNHNY and SVGAGI (reference sequence). V was trimmed by 4 bases and J by 5 bases, leaving 17 bases between them.

CDR3 in amino acids: CASSQRLSPLHF. CDR3 in DNA: TGTGCCAGCAGCCAAAGACTTTCACCCCTCCACTTT. The rearrangement uses TRBV14 and TRBJ1-6; D unresolved. Germline V CDR1 and CDR2: SGHDN, FVKESK. Trimming cost V 2 bases and J 9 bases, with 5 bases left between them. This CDR3 region has 12 residues. The whole variable domain, filled in from reference TRBV14 and TRBJ1-6, reads EAGVTQFPSHSVIEKGQTVTLRCDPISGHDNLYWYRRVMGKEIKFLLHFVKESKQDESGMPNNRFLAERTGGTYSTLKVQPAELEDSGVYFCASSQRLSPLHFGNGTRLTVT.

This clone has only one observation. The rearrangement joins TRBV28 to TRBJ2-7; D not certain. V was pared by 6 bases and J by 1 base, with 16 bases between. Per the germline V gene, CDR1 is MDHEN and CDR2 is SYDVKM. CDR3 length equals 15 residues. CDR3 residues: CASRTTSTGSYEQYF. CDR3 sequence (DNA): TGTGCCAGCAGGACGACGTCCACGGGTTCCTACGAGCAGTACTTC.

The chain links TRBV5-1 to TRBJ2-5; the D gene is possibly TRBD1 (6 bases). Germline V gene sequence: CDR1 SGHRS, CDR2 YFSETQ. Trimming removed 7 bases from V and 0 bases from J, with 7 bases in between. The CDR3 runs 12 residues. DNA for the CDR3: TGCGCCAGCCGACAGGACCAAGAGACCCAGTACTTC. This codes for CASRQDQETQYF.

This chain joins TRBV11-2 and TRBJ1-2, with 7 nucleotides matching TRBD1. CDR3 length: 15 residues. The germline V gene encodes CDR1 SGHAT and CDR2 FQNNGV. Germline trimming cut 4 bases from V and 9 bases from J; bases unmatched to any gene: 14. The CDR3 nucleotides read TGTGCCAGCAGCTCCCTTAGGGACAGAGACAGCAGCTACACCTTC. The encoded protein is CASSSLRDRDSSYTF.

V is TRBV2 and J is TRBJ2-2, with 7 bases fitting TRBD2. Germline trimming cut 2 bases from V and 6 bases from J; bases unmatched to any gene: 9. The germline V gene encodes CDR1 SNHLY and CDR2 FYNNEI. The CDR3 sequence is 16 residues long. In nucleotides, the CDR3 is TGTGCCAGCAGTGAATGGGGGAGGGGAGGTGCCGGGGAGCTGTTTTTT. Translated: CASSEWGRGGAGELFF.

The gene calls are TRBV19 and TRBJ1-2; D unclear. V dropped 5 bases and J dropped 4 bases, with 14 bases sitting between them. CDR1 and CDR2 from the germline V gene are LNHDA and SQIVND (reference sequence). CDR3 size: 14 residues. The CDR3 DNA reads as TGTGCCAGTAGTCCCGAGGGTTGGGGCTATGGCTACACCTTC. Translation gives CASSPEGWGYGYTF.

The chain recombines TRBV28 with TRBJ1-3; D call uncertain. The CDR3 has 16 residues. Germline V gene lookup returns CDR1 MDHEN and CDR2 SYDVKM. The ends were cut back, 0 bases at V and 0 bases at J, with 9 bases in the middle. The CDR3 region is CASSLWTADSGNTIYF. The DNA of the CDR3 is TGTGCCAGCAGTTTATGGACGGCCGACTCTGGAAACACCATATATTTT.

The rearrangement links TRBV19 to TRBJ1-2, with a possible D match to TRBD1 (5 bases). V was clipped by 6 bases and J by 0 bases, with 8 bases between them. Germline V gene sequence: CDR1 LNHDA, CDR2 SQIVND (reference sequence). This CDR3 region has 13 residues. CDR3 DNA sequence: TGTGCCAGTAGACCAGGGTCTAACTATGGCTACACCTTC. Translation: CASRPGSNYGYTF. Based on the CDR3 plus reference TRBV19 and TRBJ1-2, the full variable domain is DGGITQSPKYLFRKEGQNVTLSCEQNLNHDAMYWYRQDPGQGLRLIYYSQIVNDFQKGDIAEGYSVSREKKESFPLTVTSAQKNPTAFYLCASRPGSNYGYTFGSGTRLTVV.

The chain carries TRBV28 and TRBJ2-7; D is unclear. This CDR3 contains 12 residues. The V and J ends lost 5 bases and 7 bases respectively, with 12 bases between them. Germline values: CDR1 MDHEN, CDR2 SYDVKM. The CDR3 protein is CASSGDPWEQYV. DNA for the CDR3: TGTGCCAGCAGTGGCGACCCCTGGGAGCAGTACGTC.

The chain uses TRBV6-6 and TRBJ1-4, with no clear D. The V gene's germline CDR1 is MNHNY and CDR2 SVGAGI (reference sequence). The CDR3 consists of 14 residues. V gave up 6 bases and J gave up 8 bases, with 16 bases separating them. CDR3 amino acids: CASSRKGAFEKLFF. The CDR3 DNA is TGTGCCAGCAGCCGTAAGGGTGCTTTCGAAAAACTGTTTTTT.

The J gene is TRBJ2-3, the V gene TRBV4-1; 10 bases agree with TRBD2. The J segment lost 0 bases and the V segment lost 1 base, leaving 7 bases of the junction unmatched. Germline V gene sequence: CDR1 MGHRA, CDR2 YSYEKL. The CDR3 has 18 residues. CDR3 sequence reads: CASSQGSGGQTSTDTQYF. The CDR3 DNA is TGCGCCAGCAGCCAAGGTAGCGGGGGGCAAACTAGCACAGATACGCAGTATTTT.

This clone was found a few times. The CDR3 sequence: CASSISSNQPQHF. The CDR3 DNA is TGTGCCAGTAGTATATCAAGCAATCAGCCCCAGCATTTT. The chain recombines TRBV19 with TRBJ1-5; D unclear. Trimming took 2 bases from V and 1 from J, leaving 3 bases between them. Germline CDR1 LNHDA, CDR2 SQIVND (reference sequence). This CDR3 contains 13 residues.

This clone appeared a few times. The V and J genes are TRBV13 and TRBJ1-2; D ambiguous. Looked up from germline, CDR1 is PRHDT and CDR2 is FYEKMQ (reference sequence). This CDR3 contains 13 residues. The ends were cut back, 2 bases at V and 3 bases at J, with 7 bases in the middle. As DNA, the CDR3 is TGTGCCAGCAGCTTAACCACGTACTATGGCTACACCTTC. Translating it yields CASSLTTYYGYTF.

The chain employs TRBV2 and TRBJ2-7, with 9 nucleotides matching TRBD1. The CDR3 consists of 13 residues. Germline trimming cut 8 bases from V and 0 bases from J; bases unmatched to any gene: 2. Germline CDR1 reads SNHLY; CDR2 reads FYNNEI. The CDR3 is CASLDRGSYEQYV. The CDR3, as DNA: TGTGCCAGCTTGGACAGGGGCTCCTACGAGCAGTACGTC.

This rearrangement joins TRBV5-4 to TRBJ2-5; D perhaps matches TRBD1 (6 bases). This CDR3 contains 14 residues. Trimming shortened V by 4 bases and J by 4 bases, and 14 bases separated the two germline ends. Germline loops: CDR1 SGHNT, CDR2 YYREEE (reference sequence). CDR3 loop: CASSPDSVIETQYF. CDR3 bases: TGTGCCAGCAGCCCGGACAGTGTAATAGAGACCCAGTACTTC.

The gene calls are TRBV11-1 and TRBJ2-1; D uncertain. Per germline, CDR1 SGHAT and CDR2 FQDESV (reference sequence). Trimming took off 2 bases at V and 8 bases at J, with 10 bases between the two ends. This CDR3 contains 13 residues. In DNA, the CDR3 is TGTGCCAGCAGCTTATACGGTGGCGATGAGCAGTTCTTC. Translated: CASSLYGGDEQFF.

The rearrangement joins TRBV27 to TRBJ1-2; D not resolved. The V and J ends lost 3 bases and 4 bases respectively, with 9 bases between them. The CDR3 is 13 amino acids. CDR1 is MNHEY, CDR2 SMNVEV, per germline (reference sequence). CDR3 protein: CASSFRVGYGYTF. The CDR3 coding sequence is TGTGCCAGCAGTTTCCGCGTGGGCTATGGCTACACCTTC.

This clone came up a few times. The chain carries TRBV7-3 and TRBJ2-2, with D hard to call. In germline, CDR1 is SGHTA, CDR2 FQGTGA. Trimming left V 7 bases short and J 1 base short, with 10 bases between. The CDR3 is 14 amino acids. The CDR3 here is CASTTWGNTGELFF. Here the CDR3 DNA reads TGTGCCAGCACCACCTGGGGGAACACCGGGGAGCTGTTTTTT.

The chain joins TRBV6-6 to TRBJ2-2; D remains ambiguous. The CDR3 sequence is 16 residues long. In germline, CDR1 is MNHNY, CDR2 SVGAGI (reference sequence). Trimming took 6 bases from V and 4 from J, leaving 18 bases between them. CDR3 amino acids: CASSGRAAKFTGELFF. The CDR3 DNA follows: TGTGCCAGCAGCGGCCGGGCCGCGAAATTCACCGGGGAGCTGTTTTTT.

This clone appeared once. The chain recombines TRBV7-6 with TRBJ1-1, with D tentatively TRBD1 (6 bases). This CDR3 is built from 14 residues. CDR1 is SGHVS and CDR2 is FNYEAQ in the germline V gene. V was clipped by 1 base and J by 1 base, with 7 bases between them. CDR3 nucleotide sequence: TGTGCCAGCAGCTTAGACAGGGCGAACACTGAAGCTTTCTTT. This gives the protein CASSLDRANTEAFF. Full variable domain (outside the CDR3, taken from reference TRBV7-6 and TRBJ1-1): GAGVSQSPRYKVTKRGQDVALRCDPISGHVSLYWYRQALGQGPEFLTYFNYEAQQDKSGLPNDRFSAERPEGSISTLTIQRTEQRDSAMYRCASSLDRANTEAFFGQGTRLTVV.

This chain uses TRBV19 with TRBJ2-1; 9 positions match TRBD2. The CDR3 length is 19 residues. The ends lost 0 bases at V and 6 bases at J; junction bases unmatched: 15. From germline, CDR1 is LNHDA and CDR2 SQIVND (reference sequence). The CDR3 here is CASSIDSPLAGSISNEQFF. The CDR3 nucleotides read TGTGCCAGTAGTATAGATTCCCCCCTAGCGGGAAGCATTTCCAATGAGCAGTTCTTC.

The chain links TRBV9 to TRBJ1-1; D gene uncertain. CDR3 length: 15 residues. With 3 bases removed from V and 1 base from J, the gap between germline ends came to 13 bases. Per germline, CDR1 SGDLS and CDR2 YYNGEE. The CDR3: CASSALGTGNTEAFF. The CDR3 region has the DNA TGTGCCAGCAGCGCCCTGGGTACGGGGAACACTGAAGCTTTCTTT.